This T cell receptor (beta chain) stems from a study of blood T cell repertoires in COVID-19. The CDR3 totals 12 residues. V dropped 5 bases and J dropped 7 bases, with 8 bases sitting between them. Germline V gene data show CDR1 as SNHLY and CDR2 as FYNNEI. TCRdb keeps only in-frame clones here, not all; method: immunoSEQ multiplex PCR. The sample lists about 200,000 clones; 85% to 90% were seen once. This sequence originates from a man aged 55-75 years with acute or convalescent COVID-19. V and J are TRBV2 and TRBJ2-2; D ambiguous. The sample comprised peripheral blood. CDR3 bases: TGTGCCAGCAGTTCTTTCGGCGGGGAGCTGTTTTTT. The encoded protein is CASSSFGGELFF. Together with reference TRBV2 and TRBJ2-2, the CDR3 gives the full variable domain: EPEVTQTPSHQVTQMGQEVILRCVPISNHLYFYWYRQILGQKVEFLVSFYNNEISEKSEIFDDQFSVERPDGSNFTLKIRSTKLEDSAMYFCASSSFGGELFFGEGSRLTVL.